Listed below are T cell receptor beta chains from one sample, sequenced in a study of technical replicates of blood from a handful of donors. Only in-frame clones appear in the TCRdb table, and some are missing; sequencing was by immunoSEQ multiplex PCR. The profile covers tens of thousands of clones, with approximately 90% appearing a single time and around 3.6% taken by the ten largest. Sequencing input: PBMCs. These receptors were taken from a human donor in good health. Some clones in this sample may be carry-over from other donors' samples. Each CDR3 is given with its conserved first and last residue. Fields, in order: J gene, V gene, D gene, clone size, CDR3 protein, CDR3 DNA. A D gene is named only where the DNA matches it firmly. Clone size, where shown, is once, few, many, or a class for clones that have expanded.

TRBJ2-3	TRBV6-4	.	.	CASSAAESGDTQYF	TGTGCCAGCAGTGCAGCGGAGAGCGGAGATACGCAGTATTTT
TRBJ2-7	TRBV7-9	.	.	CASSLGAGRSYEQYF	TGTGCCAGCAGCTTAGGGGCGGGCCGTTCCTACGAGCAGTACTTC
TRBJ2-3	TRBV7-3	TRBD1	.	CASSFRDRSTDTQYF	TGTGCCAGCAGCTTCCGGGACAGAAGCACAGATACGCAGTATTTT
TRBJ2-7	TRBV27	TRBD1	.	CASSSGQSSGEQYF	TGTGCCAGCAGTTCGGGACAGAGCTCAGGAGAGCAGTACTTC
TRBJ1-1	TRBV27	TRBD1	.	CASSFTTGWTEAFF	TGTGCCAGCAGTTTCACGACAGGGTGGACTGAAGCTTTCTTT
TRBJ2-5	TRBV7-7	.	.	CASSLTGTIETQYF	TGTGCCAGCAGCCTTACGGGGACAATCGAGACCCAGTACTTC
TRBJ1-4	TRBV19	.	.	CASRGEYLTGELFF	TGTGCCAGTAGGGGAGAGTATCTGACGGGGGAACTGTTTTTT
TRBJ2-7	TRBV5-5	TRBD1	.	CASSPIGTGTTYEQYF	TGTGCCAGCAGCCCTATCGGGACAGGTACTACCTACGAGCAGTACTTC
TRBJ2-2	TRBV6-1	TRBD1	.	CASRRGTGNTGELFF	TGTGCCAGCAGGAGGGGGACAGGCAACACCGGGGAGCTGTTTTTT
TRBJ2-2	TRBV6-1	.	.	CASRSLGGWTGELFF	TGTGCCAGCAGGAGCTTGGGGGGTTGGACCGGGGAGCTGTTTTTT
TRBJ2-2	TRBV4-2	TRBD2	.	CASSQGTSGTANTGELFF	TGTGCCAGCAGCCAGGGGACTAGCGGCACCGCGAACACCGGGGAGCTGTTTTTT
TRBJ1-2	TRBV19	TRBD1	.	CASKQGQFYGYTF	TGTGCCAGTAAACAGGGGCAGTTCTATGGCTACACCTTC
TRBJ2-1	TRBV7-2	.	.	CASSFAGIYNEQFF	TGTGCCAGCAGCTTCGCGGGAATCTACAATGAGCAGTTCTTC
TRBJ1-3	TRBV15	TRBD1	.	CATSSASGTGRNTIYF	TGTGCCACCAGCAGTGCCTCCGGGACAGGCCGAAACACCATATATTTT
TRBJ1-6	TRBV18	TRBD1	.	CASSPSATGIGSPLHF	TGTGCCAGCTCACCATCCGCGACAGGGATAGGATCACCCCTCCACTTT
TRBJ2-1	TRBV7-3	.	.	CASSFIQGSDEQFF	TGTGCCAGCAGCTTCATACAGGGCTCGGATGAGCAGTTCTTC
TRBJ2-4	TRBV14	.	once	CASSQTRGRQYF	TGTGCCAGCAGCCAAACAAGGGGCAGGCAGTACTTC
TRBJ1-5	TRBV2	.	few	CASSWVSGNQPQHF	TGTGCCAGCAGTTGGGTATCAGGGAATCAGCCCCAGCATTTT
TRBJ2-7	TRBV5-1	TRBD2	.	CASSLGTSGTSGEQYF	TGCGCCAGCAGCTTGGGGACTAGCGGTACCTCGGGGGAGCAGTACTTC
TRBJ2-7	TRBV7-6	TRBD2	once	CASSLAGGGYEQYF	TGTGCCAGCAGTCTAGCGGGGGGCGGGTACGAGCAGTACTTC
TRBJ2-2	TRBV11-2	.	.	CASSPQANTGELFF	TGTGCCAGCAGCCCACAGGCGAACACCGGGGAGCTGTTTTTT
TRBJ2-5	TRBV7-6	.	.	CASSLAPTEQETQYF	TGTGCCAGCAGCTTAGCGCCCACAGAACAAGAGACCCAGTACTTC
TRBJ1-4	TRBV20-1	.	.	CSARGEKLFF	TGCAGTGCTCGGGGAGAAAAACTGTTTTTT
TRBJ2-3	TRBV30	.	few	CAWSGRGDTDTQYF	TGTGCCTGGAGTGGACGGGGAGACACAGATACGCAGTATTTT
TRBJ2-1	TRBV30	TRBD2	.	CAWKDPGLAYNEQFF	TGTGCCTGGAAAGACCCGGGACTAGCCTACAATGAGCAGTTCTTC
TRBJ1-5	TRBV11-2	.	.	CASSLQGNQPQHF	TGTGCCAGCAGCTTACAGGGCAATCAGCCCCAGCATTTT
TRBJ2-1	TRBV5-6	TRBD2	once	CASSPAGDEQFF	TGTGCCAGCAGCCCTGCGGGGGACGAGCAGTTCTTC
TRBJ2-1	TRBV5-1	TRBD2	.	CASSPGLAEAYNEQFF	TGCGCCAGCAGCCCCGGACTAGCGGAAGCTTACAATGAGCAGTTCTTC
TRBJ1-3	TRBV19	.	.	CASSALREGNTIYF	TGTGCCAGTAGTGCCCTCAGGGAAGGAAACACCATATATTTT
TRBJ1-3	TRBV6-5	.	once	CASSYGWGPGNTIYF	TGTGCCAGCAGTTACGGCTGGGGCCCTGGAAACACCATATATTTT
TRBJ1-6	TRBV5-1	TRBD1	.	CASSLEGAGGVPLHF	TGCGCCAGCAGCTTGGAGGGGGCAGGGGGAGTTCCCCTCCACTTT
TRBJ2-1	TRBV7-9	.	.	CASSLLGTSYNEQFF	TGTGCCAGCAGCTTGCTCGGTACTTCCTACAATGAGCAGTTCTTC
TRBJ2-1	TRBV9	TRBD2	.	CASSEGLAGYEQFF	TGTGCCAGCAGCGAGGGACTAGCGGGGTATGAGCAGTTCTTC
TRBJ2-3	TRBV7-2	TRBD2	.	CASSLTVAGGTDTQYF	TGTGCCAGCAGCTTAACCGTAGCGGGTGGCACAGATACGCAGTATTTT
TRBJ1-3	TRBV4-3	.	once	CASSQAPGTGNTIYF	TGCGCCAGCAGCCAAGCCCCAGGGACAGGAAACACCATATATTTT
TRBJ2-3	TRBV13	TRBD2	once	CASSFSSGRANGADTQYF	TGTGCCAGCAGCTTTTCTAGCGGGAGGGCCAACGGGGCAGATACGCAGTATTTT
TRBJ2-5	TRBV7-2	TRBD2	.	CASSFLGGQQETQYF	TGTGCCAGCAGCTTTTTGGGAGGGCAGCAAGAGACCCAGTACTTC
TRBJ1-1	TRBV4-3	TRBD1	.	CASRRTRTGDTEAFF	TGCGCCAGCAGGAGAACAAGGACAGGGGACACTGAAGCTTTCTTT
TRBJ2-3	TRBV6-6	.	once	CASSATTDTQYF	TGTGCCAGCAGCGCTACGACAGATACGCAGTATTTT
TRBJ2-7	TRBV19	TRBD2	once	CATRTSGMGASYEQYF	TGTGCCACCCGGACTAGCGGGATGGGGGCCTCCTACGAGCAGTACTTC